This TCR beta chain appears in the sequencing data of a study of T cells in narcolepsy. On the study more broadly: Patients with NT1 or NT2 and healthy control donors were enrolled. Whole-study findings and limits: Comparing one patient's CSF and blood CD4+ clonotypes highlighted HCRT- and TRIB2-specific autoreactive clonotypes. Blood of same and different patients, but not healthy controls, reportedly held recurring autoreactive clonotypes.

Details on this clone: What it binds is not known.

V shed 5 bases and J shed 10 bases, with 21 bases lying between them. This CDR3 spans 15 amino acids. Per the germline V gene, CDR1 is SSHAT and CDR2 is FNYEAQ (reference sequence). TCRdb's copy holds only in-frame clones and misses some; the assay was immunoSEQ multiplex PCR. Among 31,000 or so clones listed, under 90% were seen once. This clonotype originated in a human donor with narcolepsy. Sample: CD45RA- memory CD4+ T cells from PBMCs. This chain joins TRBV7-7 and TRBJ2-1, with a possible D match to TRBD1 (6 bases). As DNA, the CDR3 is TGTGCCAGCAGCCCGGGACGGCAGGGGCAAGGGGAGCAGTTCTTC. This sequence encodes CASSPGRQGQGEQFF.